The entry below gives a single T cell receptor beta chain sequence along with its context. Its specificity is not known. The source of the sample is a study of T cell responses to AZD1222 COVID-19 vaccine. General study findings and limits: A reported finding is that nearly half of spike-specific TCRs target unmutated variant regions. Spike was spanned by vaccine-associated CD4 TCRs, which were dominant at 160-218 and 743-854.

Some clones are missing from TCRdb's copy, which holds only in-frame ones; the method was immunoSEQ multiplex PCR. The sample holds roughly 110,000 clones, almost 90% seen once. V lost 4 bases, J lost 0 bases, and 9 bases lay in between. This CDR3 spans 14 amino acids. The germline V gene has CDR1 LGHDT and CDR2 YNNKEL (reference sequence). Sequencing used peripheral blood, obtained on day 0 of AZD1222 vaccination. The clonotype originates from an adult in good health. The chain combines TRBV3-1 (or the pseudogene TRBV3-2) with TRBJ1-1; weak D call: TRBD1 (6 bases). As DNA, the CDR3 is TGTGCCAGCAGCCCGGACAGATTGAACACTGAAGCTTTCTTT. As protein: CASSPDRLNTEAFF.